The rows below give T cell receptor beta chains drawn from one sample of a study of early T cells in non-severe SARS-CoV-2 infection. TCRdb re-called the 5' RACE reads with MiXCR, one entry per CDR3 protein. Altogether 80,000 or so distinct CDR3 sequences are present, 5.5% to 7.5% being singletons, with the ten largest covering less than 9.5%. Sequences were obtained from whole blood. These TCRs come from an adult who was a healthcare worker with PCR-confirmed SARS-CoV-2 infection or an uninfected control (not recorded which). CDR3s leave out the opening cysteine and the closing phenylalanine or tryptophan. Each record gives: V gene, J gene, clone size, CDR3 protein. Clone size is given for some rows only: seen once, a few or many times, or a class if the clone is expanded.

>TRBV5-6|TRBJ2-3|.
ASSPWRTQLTDTQY
>TRBV18|TRBJ1-5|many
ASSELGTNNQPQH
>TRBV20-1|TRBJ1-1|many
SAQTGVNTEAF
>TRBV3-1|TRBJ1-1|few
ASSQLIRTEAF
>TRBV27|TRBJ2-2|.
ASRGAFVGELF
>TRBV6-1|TRBJ2-2|few
ASSEALLAGTGELF
>TRBV5-1|TRBJ2-7|.
ASSRTGADYEQY
>TRBV12-3/TRBV12-4|TRBJ2-3|few
ASSSLPGGGALDTQY
>TRBV2|TRBJ2-3|many
ASNVRTTDTQY
>TRBV29-1|TRBJ1-1|many
GTGQGNTEAF
>TRBV12-3/TRBV12-4|TRBJ1-3|few
ASRDRDGNTIY
>TRBV5-1|TRBJ2-7|.
ASMGAFYEQY
>TRBV7-2|TRBJ2-7|.
ASSLRPQRERQEQY
>TRBV18|TRBJ1-2|.
ASSLYSDNYGYT